The subject of this entry is one T cell receptor beta chain. Authors' processing steps: The assay estimated nucleated cells by amplifying reference gene primers. Profiling relied on immunoSEQ multiplex PCR, and the TCRdb table lists in-frame clones only, not all of them. V, J and clone size are those of that table, while D and trimming were read from the DNA. The repertoire has around 180,000 clones, 60% to 85% of them found once; the top ten carry approximately 15%. This record belongs to a study of blood T cell repertoires in COVID-19. Overall study: Both acute and convalescent COVID-19 samples were obtained from the United States, Italy and Spain. PBMCs, B-cell-depleted T cells, or T cells were the source of the cDNA or gDNA that made up the material.

The TCR was taken from a man aged 55 to 69 with active or convalescent COVID-19. The sequenced sample consisted of peripheral blood.

In DNA, the CDR3 is TGTGCCAGCAGTCCCTACAGCGCGGGACCCCAAGAGACCCAGTACTTC. It specifies CASSPYSAGPQETQYF. The gene calls are TRBV27 and TRBJ2-5; the D gene is possibly TRBD2 (6 bases). Germline lookup yields CDR1 MNHEY and CDR2 SMNVEV (reference sequence). The ends were cut back, 5 bases at V and 1 base at J, with 17 bases in the middle. The CDR3 sequence is 16 residues long.